Listed below are T cell receptor beta chains from one sample, sequenced in a study of blood T cell repertoires in COVID-19. Measured with immunoSEQ multiplex PCR; TCRdb has only the in-frame clones, and not every one. Here the sample spans 200,000 to 300,000 clones, about 87% being singletons. The sequenced sample was PBMCs or T cells enriched from blood (not recorded which). All receptors come from a man in his fifties or sixties who had been exposed to COVID-19. CDR3s include the opening cysteine and the closing phenylalanine or tryptophan. The D gene is left open where the match is weak. Clone size is shown for a subset of rows, as once, few, many or a class of expanded clone.

TRBJ2-2	TRBV24-1	-	-	CATSDPGNTGELFF	TGTGCCACCAGTGATCCAGGGAACACCGGGGAGCTGTTTTTT
TRBJ1-1	TRBV7-9	-	-	CASSLDRVGTEAFF	TGTGCCAGCAGCTTAGATCGGGTTGGGACTGAAGCTTTCTTT
TRBJ1-3	TRBV9	-	-	CASSVAGRTGNTIYF	TGTGCCAGCAGCGTAGCTGGGAGAACTGGAAACACCATATATTTT
TRBJ2-2	TRBV19	-	once	CASSPHRTGELFF	TGTGCCAGTAGTCCTCACAGGACCGGGGAGCTGTTTTTT
TRBJ1-1	TRBV18	-	-	CASSPGIADTEAFF	TGTGCCAGCTCACCAGGTATCGCAGACACTGAAGCTTTCTTT
TRBJ2-1	TRBV3-1/TRBV3-2	-	-	CASSPTRDSYNEQFF	TGTGCCAGCAGTCCCACCCGGGATTCCTACAATGAGCAGTTCTTC
TRBJ1-5	TRBV12-5	-	-	CASAKGAGDSNQPQHF	TGTGCTAGTGCCAAAGGGGCGGGGGATAGCAATCAGCCCCAGCATTTT
TRBJ1-4	TRBV4-2	-	-	CASSQVQGFGEKLFF	TGTGCCAGCAGCCAAGTCCAGGGCTTCGGCGAAAAACTGTTTTTT
TRBJ1-1	TRBV12-3/TRBV12-4	TRBD1	-	CASSLEQGTPFF	TGTGCCAGCAGTTTAGAACAGGGGACCCCTTTCTTT
TRBJ2-7	TRBV11-3	-	-	CASSLGSSYEQYF	TGTGCCAGCAGCTTAGGTTCCAGCTACGAGCAGTACTTC
TRBJ1-1	TRBV4-2	TRBD1	-	CASSQDGTANTEAFF	TGTGCCAGCAGCCAAGATGGGACAGCGAACACTGAAGCTTTCTTT
TRBJ1-1	TRBV6-5	-	many	CASTPGHITEAFF	TGTGCCAGCACTCCGGGACATATCACTGAAGCTTTCTTT
TRBJ2-1	TRBV5-1	TRBD2	-	CASSPGLAINNEQFF	TGCGCCAGCAGCCCGGGACTAGCGATTAACAATGAGCAGTTCTTC
TRBJ2-5	TRBV11-2	TRBD1	once	CASSPEARGSETQYF	TGTGCCAGCAGCCCAGAGGCCAGGGGGTCGGAGACCCAGTACTTC
TRBJ2-2	TRBV7-9	TRBD2	-	CASSLGSLAGQAGELFF	TGTGCCAGCAGCTTAGGATCTTTAGCGGGCCAGGCCGGGGAGCTGTTTTTT
TRBJ1-2	TRBV28	-	-	CASTSWGEQYGYTF	TGTGCCAGCACCTCGTGGGGGGAGCAGTATGGCTACACCTTC
TRBJ1-4	TRBV28	-	once	CASSRIGATNEKLFF	TGTGCCAGCAGTCGGATAGGGGCAACTAATGAAAAACTGTTTTTT
TRBJ2-1	TRBV2	TRBD2	-	CASSSGLAGGRSKGNEQFF	TGTGCCAGCAGTTCGGGACTAGCGGGGGGGCGATCTAAGGGGAATGAGCAGTTCTTC
TRBJ2-7	TRBV7-9	-	few	CASSLGIGDSSSYEQYF	TGTGCCAGCAGCCTCGGTATAGGCGACAGCAGCTCCTACGAGCAGTACTTC
TRBJ1-5	TRBV28	TRBD1	-	CASLSPTGTGGNQPQHF	TGTGCCAGCCTCTCCCCGACCGGGACAGGGGGCAATCAGCCCCAGCATTTT
TRBJ2-6	TRBV30	TRBD1	-	CAWSLGIGQGAPGANVLTF	TGTGCCTGGAGCTTGGGTATAGGACAGGGGGCGCCTGGGGCCAACGTCCTGACTTTC
TRBJ2-3	TRBV30	TRBD1	-	CAWGGPGQNTDTQYF	TGTGCCTGGGGCGGACCGGGACAGAACACAGATACGCAGTATTTT
TRBJ1-4	TRBV5-1	-	-	CASSLAPSGDEKLFF	TGCGCCAGCAGCTTAGCACCGTCAGGGGATGAAAAACTGTTTTTT